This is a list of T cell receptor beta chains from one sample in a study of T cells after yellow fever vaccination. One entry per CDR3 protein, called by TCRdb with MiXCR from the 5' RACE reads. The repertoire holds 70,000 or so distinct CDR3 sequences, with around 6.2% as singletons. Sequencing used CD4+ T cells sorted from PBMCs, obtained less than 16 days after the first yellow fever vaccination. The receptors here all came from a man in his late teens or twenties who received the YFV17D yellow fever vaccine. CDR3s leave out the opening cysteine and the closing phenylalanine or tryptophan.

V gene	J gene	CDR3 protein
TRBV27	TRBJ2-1	ASSLIGGAYNEQF
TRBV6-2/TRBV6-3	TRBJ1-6	ASSRLRSSYNSPLH
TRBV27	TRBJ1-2	ASSLKGASYGYT
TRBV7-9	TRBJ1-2	ASSFGRFYGYT
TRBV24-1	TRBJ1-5	ATSESGRSNQPQH
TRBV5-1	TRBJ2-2	ASSSEPGGPGELF
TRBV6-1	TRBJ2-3	ASRSGADTQY
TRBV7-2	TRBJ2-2	ASSFTLTGELF
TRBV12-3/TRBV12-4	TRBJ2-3	ASNRHRGQTDTQY
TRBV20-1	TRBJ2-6	SARTGASGANVLT
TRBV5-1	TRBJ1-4	ASRQDITNEKLF
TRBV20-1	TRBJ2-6	SAFRGLSSGANVLT
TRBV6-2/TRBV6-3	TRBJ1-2	ASSYDSRRGYGYT
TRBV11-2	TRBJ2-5	ASSSTGTNPTQY
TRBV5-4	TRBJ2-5	ASSLVGGGQETQY
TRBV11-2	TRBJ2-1	ASSYSGLAGVNEQF
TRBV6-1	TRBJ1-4	ASSRSGDGDEKLF
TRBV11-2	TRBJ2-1	ASSYTTGLSSYNEQF
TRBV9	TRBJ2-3	ASSYRGTSEDTQY
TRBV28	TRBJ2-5	ASSWGYSETQY
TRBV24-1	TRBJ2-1	ATSQRGDEQF
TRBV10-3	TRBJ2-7	AIRRDFSYEQY
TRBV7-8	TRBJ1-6	ASSLDRLTLH
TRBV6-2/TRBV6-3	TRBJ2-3	ASNGAADTQY
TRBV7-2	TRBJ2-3	ASSLQGGGISDTQY
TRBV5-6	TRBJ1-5	ASSLSWDQPQH
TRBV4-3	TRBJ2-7	ASSQGRSSRPPSAYEQY
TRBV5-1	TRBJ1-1	ASSLVPSGEAF
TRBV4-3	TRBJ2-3	ASSQDPSGASTDTQY
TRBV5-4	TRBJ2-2	ASSLGGQGDTGELF
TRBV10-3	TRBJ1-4	AISGQGTNEKLF
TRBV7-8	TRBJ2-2	ASRSVIWGTNTGELF
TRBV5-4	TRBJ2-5	ASSPRQGAGETQY
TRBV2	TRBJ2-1	ASSEIGLPGTNEQF
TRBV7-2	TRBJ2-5	ASSLYRGRQETQY
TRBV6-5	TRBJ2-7	ASSYSILGGSLYEQY
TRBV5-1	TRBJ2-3	ASSVGVSTDTQY
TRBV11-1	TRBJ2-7	ASSDQGGNEQY
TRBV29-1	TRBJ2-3	SVEDVPGKPTDTQY
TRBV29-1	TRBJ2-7	SVGGKWGGSDAYEQY
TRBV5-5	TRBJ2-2	ASSLVRAAGELF
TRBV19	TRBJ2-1	ASSRLARAEQF
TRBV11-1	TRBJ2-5	ASIESSSGETQY
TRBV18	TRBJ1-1	ASSPQGTNTEAF
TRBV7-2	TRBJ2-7	ASSSISGGALEQY
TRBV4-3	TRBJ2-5	ASSQGRSATETQY